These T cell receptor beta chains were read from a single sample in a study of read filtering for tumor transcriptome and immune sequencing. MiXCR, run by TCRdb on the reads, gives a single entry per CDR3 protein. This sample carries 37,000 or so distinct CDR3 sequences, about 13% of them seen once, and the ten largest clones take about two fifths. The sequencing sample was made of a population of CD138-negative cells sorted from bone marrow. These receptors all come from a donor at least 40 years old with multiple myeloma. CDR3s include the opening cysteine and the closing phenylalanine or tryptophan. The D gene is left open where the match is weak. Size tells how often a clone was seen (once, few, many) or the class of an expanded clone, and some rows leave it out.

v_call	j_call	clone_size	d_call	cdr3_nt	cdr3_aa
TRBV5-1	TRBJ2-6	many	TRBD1	TGCGCCAGCAGACCGGGACAGGAAGTCTCTGGGGCCAACGTCCTGACTTTC	CASRPGQEVSGANVLTF
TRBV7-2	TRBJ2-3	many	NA	TGTGCCAGCACCTCACGGAGGGCGGGCACAGATACGCAGTATTTT	CASTSRRAGTDTQYF
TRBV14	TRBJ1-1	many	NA	TGTGCCAGCAGCCAAGTTTTCAGGACCGGGATGAACACTGAAGCTTTCTTT	CASSQVFRTGMNTEAFF
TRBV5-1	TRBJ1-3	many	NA	TGCGCCAGCAGCTTGGCCATGAAGAACTCTGGAAACACCATATATTTT	CASSLAMKNSGNTIYF
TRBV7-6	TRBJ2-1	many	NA	TGTGCCAGCAGCCTGGGACTCAACTCCTACAATGAGCAGTTCTTC	CASSLGLNSYNEQFF
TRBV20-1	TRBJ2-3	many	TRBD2	TGCAGTGCTAGAGAGGCTCGTAGCGGGAGGGCCGGGACAGATACGCAGTATTTT	CSAREARSGRAGTDTQYF
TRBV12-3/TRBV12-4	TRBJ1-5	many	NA	TGTGCCAGCAGTTTAGACAGGGCTGATCAGCCCCAGCATTTT	CASSLDRADQPQHF
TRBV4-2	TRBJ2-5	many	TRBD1	TGTGCCAGCAGCCAAGAGGGGGGACAGGGAGAAGGCGAGACCCAGTACTTC	CASSQEGGQGEGETQYF
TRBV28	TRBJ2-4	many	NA	TGTGCCAGCAGTTTAGGGGTCTCAGCCAAAAACATTCAGTACTTC	CASSLGVSAKNIQYF
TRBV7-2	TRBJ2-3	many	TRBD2	TGTGCCAGCAGCGGTTCCCCGGGACTAGCGGATACAGATACGCAGTATTTT	CASSGSPGLADTDTQYF
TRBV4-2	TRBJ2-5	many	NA	TGTGCCAGCAGCCAGGGGAACCAAGAGACCCAGTACTTC	CASSQGNQETQYF
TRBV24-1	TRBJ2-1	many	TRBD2	TGTGCCACCAGTGATCCCCTTTCGGGAGGGTCCTACAATGAGCAGTTCTTC	CATSDPLSGGSYNEQFF
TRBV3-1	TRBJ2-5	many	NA	TGTGCCAGCAGCCAAGAACAGGGCCTAACCCGCACCCAGTACTTC	CASSQEQGLTRTQYF
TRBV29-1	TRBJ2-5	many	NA	TGCAGCGCATCCGGGGATTTGTACCAAGAGACCCAGTACTTC	CSASGDLYQETQYF
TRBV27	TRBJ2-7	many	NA	TGTGCCAGCAGTTTAGGGTTTTCGGGCGAGCAGTACTTC	CASSLGFSGEQYF
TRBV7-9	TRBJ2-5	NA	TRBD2	TGTGCCAGCAGCTCGTTACTAGCGGGAGCGGAGACCCAGTACTTC	CASSSLLAGAETQYF
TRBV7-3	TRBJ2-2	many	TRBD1	TGTGCCAGCAGCCCACAGGGGGTCAGCACCGGGGAGCTGTTTTTT	CASSPQGVSTGELFF
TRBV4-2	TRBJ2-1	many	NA	TGTGCCAGCAGCCAAGACAGGTTGAATGAGCAGTTCTTC	CASSQDRLNEQFF
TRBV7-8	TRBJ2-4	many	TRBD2	TGTGCCAGCAGCTTAAACTCGGCGGGAGGGTTTCAGTACTTC	CASSLNSAGGFQYF
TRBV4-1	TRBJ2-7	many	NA	TGCGCCAGCAGCCAAGAAAGGGCGGGGAACCTCTACGAGCAGTACTTC	CASSQERAGNLYEQYF
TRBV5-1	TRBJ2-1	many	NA	TGCGCCAGCAGCTTGGACCTAGCGAACAATGAGCAGTTCTTC	CASSLDLANNEQFF
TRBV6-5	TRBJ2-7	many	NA	TGTGCCAGCAGTTACTCGTGGGGAGCCGAGTCCTACGAGCAGTACTTC	CASSYSWGAESYEQYF
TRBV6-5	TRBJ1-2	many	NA	TGTGCCAGCAGTTACTCATCGGGGGGGCTCGGCTATGGCTACACCTTC	CASSYSSGGLGYGYTF
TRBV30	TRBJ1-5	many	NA	TGTGCCTGGAGTCGGGGATTTGCAGGGCCCCAGCATTTT	CAWSRGFAGPQHF
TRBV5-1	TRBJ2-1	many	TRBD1	TGCGCCAGCAGCTTTGGACAGGGGGTGATTTCTTCCGGCAATGAGCAGTTCTTC	CASSFGQGVISSGNEQFF
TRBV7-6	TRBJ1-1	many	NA	TGTGCCAGCAGCTTAGAGGCTGGGTTCAACACTGAAGCTTTCTTT	CASSLEAGFNTEAFF
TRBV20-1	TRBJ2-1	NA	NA	TGTAGTGCTAGTAGCAGGGGAGAGCAGTTCTTC	CSASSRGEQFF
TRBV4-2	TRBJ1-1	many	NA	TGTGCCAGCAGCCAAGAACACCGGGACAACCGGGACCCTGAAGCTTTCTTT	CASSQEHRDNRDPEAFF
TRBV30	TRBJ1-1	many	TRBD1	TGTGCCTCAGGGACAGGAAGGATGAACACTGAAGCTTTCTTT	CASGTGRMNTEAFF